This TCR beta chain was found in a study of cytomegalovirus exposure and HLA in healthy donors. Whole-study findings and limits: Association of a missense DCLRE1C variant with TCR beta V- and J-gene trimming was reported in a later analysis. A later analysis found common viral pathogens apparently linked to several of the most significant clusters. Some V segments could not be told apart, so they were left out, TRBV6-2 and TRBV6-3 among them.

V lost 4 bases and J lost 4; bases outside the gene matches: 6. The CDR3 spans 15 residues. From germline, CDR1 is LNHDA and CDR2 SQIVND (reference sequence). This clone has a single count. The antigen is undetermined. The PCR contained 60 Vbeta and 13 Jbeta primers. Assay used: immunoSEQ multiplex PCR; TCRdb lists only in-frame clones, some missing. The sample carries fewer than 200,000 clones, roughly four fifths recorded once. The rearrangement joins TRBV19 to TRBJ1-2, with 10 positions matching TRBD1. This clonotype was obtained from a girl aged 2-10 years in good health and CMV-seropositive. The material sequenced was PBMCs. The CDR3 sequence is CASSTGQGPSYGYTF. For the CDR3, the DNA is TGTGCCAGTAGTACGGGACAGGGGCCCTCCTATGGCTACACCTTC.